A selection of T cell receptor beta chains follows, all from one sample in a study of CD8 T cells in ankylosing spondylitis. TCRdb called the 5' RACE reads again in MiXCR, with one record for every CDR3 protein. Of 150,000 to 200,000 distinct CDR3 sequences listed, 18% are singletons. The specimen sequenced was blood, either unsorted or a sorted T cell fraction (not recorded which). The receptor set was obtained from a male donor with ankylosing spondylitis or in good health (not recorded which). The CDR3 runs from the conserved cysteine through the conserved F or W. D genes are given only for firm matches. A clone size is listed for some rows: how often the clone was seen (once, few, many), or a class if it is expanded.

d_call | clone_size | j_call | v_call | cdr3_nt | cdr3_aa
. | many | TRBJ2-6 | TRBV7-3 | TGTGCCAGCAGCCCTCAGATTCCTGGGGCCAACGTCCTGACTTTC | CASSPQIPGANVLTF
. | few | TRBJ1-1 | TRBV3-1 | TGTGCCAGCAGCCAAGAGGTCAGTGAAGCTTTCTTT | CASSQEVSEAFF
. | . | TRBJ2-3 | TRBV12-3/TRBV12-4 | TGTGCCAGCAGTGTCTGGACCACAGATACGCAGTATTTT | CASSVWTTDTQYF
. | many | TRBJ2-1 | TRBV3-1 | TGTGCCAGCAGCCAGCCGGGGCGCCGTTACAATGAGCAGTTCTTC | CASSQPGRRYNEQFF
TRBD2 | . | TRBJ2-3 | TRBV12-3/TRBV12-4 | TGTGCCAGCAGTGGAGCGGGAGCCGGCACAGATACGCAGTATTTT | CASSGAGAGTDTQYF
. | few | TRBJ1-2 | TRBV6-5 | TGTGCCACGACGACAGAGAACTATGGCTACACCTTC | CATTTENYGYTF
. | many | TRBJ2-4 | TRBV3-1 | TGTGCCAGCAGCCAAGAGACGACGGCTGATGGGGCCATTCAGTACTTC | CASSQETTADGAIQYF
. | few | TRBJ1-2 | TRBV25-1 | TGTGCCAGCAGTGAGGGAGGGGGATATGGCTACACCTTC | CASSEGGGYGYTF
. | many | TRBJ1-6 | TRBV3-1 | TGTGCCAGCAGCCAAGATCCGGCGGGTTCACCCCTCCACTTT | CASSQDPAGSPLHF
TRBD2 | many | TRBJ2-1 | TRBV20-1 | TGCAGTGCTAGACAGGCGGGAGTGCATGAGCAGTTCTTC | CSARQAGVHEQFF
. | many | TRBJ1-1 | TRBV20-1 | TGCAGTGCCGCATCCGGGGGGAGAACTGAAGCTTTCTTT | CSAASGGRTEAFF
TRBD2 | many | TRBJ2-7 | TRBV18 | TGTGCCAGCTCATTTTCACGGGACAGGGGTTCCCCTAGCGGGAGGGCCGAGAGCCACGAGCAGTACTTC | CASSFSRDRGSPSGRAESHEQYF
. | many | TRBJ2-4 | TRBV12-5 | TGTGCTAGTGGTTTGGTTCCACAAGGGGCGGAAGCCAAAAACATTCAGTACTTC | CASGLVPQGAEAKNIQYF
TRBD2 | . | TRBJ2-1 | TRBV12-3/TRBV12-4 | TGTGCCAGCAGTCCAGTAGCGGGATTCAATGAGCAGTTCTTC | CASSPVAGFNEQFF
. | . | TRBJ2-1 | TRBV27 | TGTGCCAGCAGTTTAATCACTGGGGATAATGAGCAGTTCTTC | CASSLITGDNEQFF
TRBD1 | . | TRBJ2-7 | TRBV12-3/TRBV12-4 | TGTGCCAGCGGAAGACAGGGGTCACGCGAGCAGTACTTC | CASGRQGSREQYF
. | few | TRBJ1-1 | TRBV20-1 | TGCAGTGTTCCGACTCCGGGACGGGGGAACACTGAAGCTTTCTTT | CSVPTPGRGNTEAFF
. | many | TRBJ1-4 | TRBV7-8 | TGTGCCAGCAGCCCGGATGCAACTAATGAAAAACTGTTTTTT | CASSPDATNEKLFF
. | many | TRBJ1-6 | TRBV12-3/TRBV12-4 | TGTGCCAGCAGGGATCAAGGGGGGTTTGGGGGTTCACCCCTCCACTTT | CASRDQGGFGGSPLHF
. | . | TRBJ2-1 | TRBV7-9 | TGTGCCAGCAGCTTAGCGACTTTGAATGAGCAGTTCTTC | CASSLATLNEQFF
. | few | TRBJ2-5 | TRBV3-1 | TGTGCCAGCAGCCAAGATCGAAAGACCCAGTACTTC | CASSQDRKTQYF
. | many | TRBJ1-1 | TRBV5-1 | TGCGCCAGCAGCTTGCAGGTCCTACCAAACACTGAAGCTTTCTTT | CASSLQVLPNTEAFF
TRBD1 | few | TRBJ1-2 | TRBV28 | TGTGCCAGCACCAGCCCCGGGACAGAGAACTATGGCTACACCTTC | CASTSPGTENYGYTF
TRBD2 | . | TRBJ2-1 | TRBV20-1 | TGCAGTGCAGCGGGAGGGTACAATGAGCAGTTCTTC | CSAAGGYNEQFF
. | many | TRBJ1-2 | TRBV3-1 | TGTGCCAGCAGCCTCAGAGCACGGACTTATCCCAATGGCTACACCTTC | CASSLRARTYPNGYTF
. | . | TRBJ1-1 | TRBV27 | TGTGCCAGCAGTTCTCGGGAAAACACTGAAGCTTTCTTT | CASSSRENTEAFF
. | . | TRBJ1-1 | TRBV4-1 | TGCGCCAGCAGCCAAATTTGGGGGGCGAACACTGAAGCTTTCTTT | CASSQIWGANTEAFF